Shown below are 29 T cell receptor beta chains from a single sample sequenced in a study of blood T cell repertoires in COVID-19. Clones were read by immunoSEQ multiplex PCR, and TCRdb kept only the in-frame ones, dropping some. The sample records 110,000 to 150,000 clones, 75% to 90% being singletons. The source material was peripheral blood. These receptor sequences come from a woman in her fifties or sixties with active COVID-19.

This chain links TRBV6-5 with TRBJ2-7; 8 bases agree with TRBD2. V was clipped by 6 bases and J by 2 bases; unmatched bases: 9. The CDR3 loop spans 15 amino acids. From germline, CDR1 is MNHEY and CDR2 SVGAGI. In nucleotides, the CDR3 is TGTGCCAGCAGGGAGGGCGGACTAGCAGCCTACGAGCAGTACTTC. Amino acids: CASREGGLAAYEQYF.

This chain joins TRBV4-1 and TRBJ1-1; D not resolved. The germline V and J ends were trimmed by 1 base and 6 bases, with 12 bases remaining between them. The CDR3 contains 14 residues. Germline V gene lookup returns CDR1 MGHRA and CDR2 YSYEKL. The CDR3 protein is CASSQGSRLPEAFF. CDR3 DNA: TGCGCCAGCAGCCAAGGGTCCCGGTTACCTGAAGCTTTCTTT.

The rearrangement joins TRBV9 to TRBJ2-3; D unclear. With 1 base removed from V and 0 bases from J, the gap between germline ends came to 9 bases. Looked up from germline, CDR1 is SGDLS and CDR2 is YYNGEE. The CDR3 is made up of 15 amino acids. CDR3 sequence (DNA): TGTGCCAGCAGCGTAACGGGTTCTAGCACAGATACGCAGTATTTT. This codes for CASSVTGSSTDTQYF.

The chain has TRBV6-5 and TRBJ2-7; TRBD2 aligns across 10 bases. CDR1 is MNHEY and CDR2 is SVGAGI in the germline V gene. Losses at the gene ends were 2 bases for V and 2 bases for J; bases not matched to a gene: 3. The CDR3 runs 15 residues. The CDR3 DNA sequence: TGTGCCAGCAGTTACGGGCTAGCGGGGGCCTACGAGCAGTACTTC. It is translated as CASSYGLAGAYEQYF.

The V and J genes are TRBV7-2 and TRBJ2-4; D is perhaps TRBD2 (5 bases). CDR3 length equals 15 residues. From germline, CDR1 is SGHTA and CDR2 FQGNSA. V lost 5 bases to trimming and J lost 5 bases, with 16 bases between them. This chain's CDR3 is CASSLQKGVQNIQYF. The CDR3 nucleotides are TGTGCCAGCAGCCTCCAAAAGGGAGTACAAAACATTCAGTACTTC.

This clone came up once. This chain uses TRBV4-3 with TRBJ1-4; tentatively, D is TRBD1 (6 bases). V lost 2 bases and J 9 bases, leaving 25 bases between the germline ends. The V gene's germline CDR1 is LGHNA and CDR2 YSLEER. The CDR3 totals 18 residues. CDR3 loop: CASSQTGQKEGQYQKLFF. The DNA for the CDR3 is TGCGCCAGCAGCCAAACGGGTCAAAAAGAGGGACAATACCAAAAACTGTTTTTT.

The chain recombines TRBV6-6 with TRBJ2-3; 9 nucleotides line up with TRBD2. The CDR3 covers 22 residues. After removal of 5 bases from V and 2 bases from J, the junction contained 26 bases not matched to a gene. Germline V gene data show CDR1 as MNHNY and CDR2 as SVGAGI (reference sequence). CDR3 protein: CASSPFMRAILRLAGSTDTQYF. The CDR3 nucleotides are TGTGCCAGCAGTCCATTCATGAGGGCGATTTTGAGGCTAGCGGGGTCCACAGATACGCAGTATTTT.

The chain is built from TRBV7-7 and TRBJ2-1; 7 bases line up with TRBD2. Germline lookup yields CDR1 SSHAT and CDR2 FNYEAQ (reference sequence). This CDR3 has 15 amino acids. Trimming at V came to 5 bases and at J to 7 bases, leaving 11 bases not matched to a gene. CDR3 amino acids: CASSRGAGAGNEQFF. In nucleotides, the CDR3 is TGTGCCAGCAGCCGGGGCGCGGGAGCGGGGAATGAGCAGTTCTTC.

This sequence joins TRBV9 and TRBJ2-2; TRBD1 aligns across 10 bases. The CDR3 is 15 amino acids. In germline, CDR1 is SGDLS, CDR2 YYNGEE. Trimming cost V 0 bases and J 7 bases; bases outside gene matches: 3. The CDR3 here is CASSVVGQGNGELFF. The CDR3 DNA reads TGTGCCAGCAGCGTAGTGGGACAGGGGAACGGGGAGCTGTTTTTT.

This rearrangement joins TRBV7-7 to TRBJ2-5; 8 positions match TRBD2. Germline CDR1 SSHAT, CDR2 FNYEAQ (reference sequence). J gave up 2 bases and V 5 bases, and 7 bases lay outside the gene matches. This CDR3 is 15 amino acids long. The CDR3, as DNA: TGTGCCAGCAGCCAACATAGCGGGACTCAAGAGACCCAGTACTTC. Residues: CASSQHSGTQETQYF.

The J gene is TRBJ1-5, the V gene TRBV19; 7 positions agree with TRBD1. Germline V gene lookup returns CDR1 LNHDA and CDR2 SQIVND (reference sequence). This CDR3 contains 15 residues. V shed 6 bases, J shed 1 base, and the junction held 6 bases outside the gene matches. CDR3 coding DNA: TGTGCCAGTAGAGAGACAGGGAGGAGCAATCAGCCCCAGCATTTT. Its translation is CASRETGRSNQPQHF.

The DNA of the CDR3 is TGTGCCAGCAGAGCTCCGGGGGGCGAGGGTGAAAAACTGTTTTTT. Protein sequence: CASRAPGGEGEKLFF. This chain uses TRBV3-1 (or the pseudogene TRBV3-2) with TRBJ1-4; TRBD1 is a possible D gene (6 bases). CDR3 length: 15 residues. Germline V lookup: CDR1 LGHDT, CDR2 YNNKEL (reference sequence). Trimming stripped 6 bases from V and 7 bases from J, with 18 bases between.

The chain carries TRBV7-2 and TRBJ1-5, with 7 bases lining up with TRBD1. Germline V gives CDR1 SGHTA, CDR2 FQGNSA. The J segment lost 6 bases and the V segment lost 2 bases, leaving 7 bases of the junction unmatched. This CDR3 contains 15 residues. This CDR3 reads CASSLNAQGVQPQHF. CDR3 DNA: TGTGCCAGCAGCTTAAACGCGCAGGGGGTTCAGCCCCAGCATTTT.

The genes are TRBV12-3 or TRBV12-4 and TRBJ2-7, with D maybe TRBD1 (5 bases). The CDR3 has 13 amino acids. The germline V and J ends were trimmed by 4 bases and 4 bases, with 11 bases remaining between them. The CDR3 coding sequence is TGTGCCAGCAGTTCCCCGACAGAATACGAGCAGTACTTC. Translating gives CASSSPTEYEQYF.

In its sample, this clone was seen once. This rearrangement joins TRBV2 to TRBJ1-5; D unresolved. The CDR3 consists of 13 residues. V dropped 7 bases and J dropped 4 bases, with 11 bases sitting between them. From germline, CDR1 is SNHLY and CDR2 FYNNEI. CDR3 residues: CASTRTGNQPQHF. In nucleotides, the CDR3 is TGTGCCAGCACAAGGACGGGGAATCAGCCCCAGCATTTT.

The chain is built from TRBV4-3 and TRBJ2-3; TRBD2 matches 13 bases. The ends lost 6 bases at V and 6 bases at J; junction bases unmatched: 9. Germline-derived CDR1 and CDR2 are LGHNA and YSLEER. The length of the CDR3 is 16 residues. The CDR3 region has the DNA TGCGCCAGCAGTCACGGACTAGCGGGAGATAGGGATACGCAGTATTTT. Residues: CASSHGLAGDRDTQYF.

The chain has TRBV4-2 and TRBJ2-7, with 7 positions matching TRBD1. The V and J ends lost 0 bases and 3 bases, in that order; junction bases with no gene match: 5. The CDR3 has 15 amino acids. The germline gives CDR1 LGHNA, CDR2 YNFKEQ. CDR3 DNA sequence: TGTGCCAGCAGCCAAGAAGCGAGACAGGGCTACGAGCAGTACTTC. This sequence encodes CASSQEARQGYEQYF.

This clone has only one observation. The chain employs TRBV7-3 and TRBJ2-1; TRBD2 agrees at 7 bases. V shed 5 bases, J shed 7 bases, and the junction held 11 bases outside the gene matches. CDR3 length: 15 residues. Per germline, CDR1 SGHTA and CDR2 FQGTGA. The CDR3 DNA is TGTGCCAGCAGCCCGCTTGCGGGAGCAGAGAATGAGCAGTTCTTC. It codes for CASSPLAGAENEQFF.

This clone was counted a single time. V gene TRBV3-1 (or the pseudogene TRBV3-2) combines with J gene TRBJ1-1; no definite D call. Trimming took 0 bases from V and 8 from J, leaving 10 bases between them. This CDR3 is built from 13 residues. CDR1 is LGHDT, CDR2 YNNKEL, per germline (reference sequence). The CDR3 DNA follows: TGTGCCAGCAGCCAAGATTTAGGCGGAGAAGCTTTCTTT. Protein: CASSQDLGGEAFF.

CDR3 loop: CASSMSGGNEQFF. The CDR3 DNA sequence: TGTGCCAGTAGTATGTCGGGTGGGAATGAGCAGTTCTTC. The chain carries TRBV19 and TRBJ2-1; D is unresolved. Between the trimmed V and J ends, which lost 3 bases and 7 bases, there was a span of 10 bases. CDR1 LNHDA and CDR2 SQIVND come from the germline V gene (reference sequence). This CDR3 has 13 residues.

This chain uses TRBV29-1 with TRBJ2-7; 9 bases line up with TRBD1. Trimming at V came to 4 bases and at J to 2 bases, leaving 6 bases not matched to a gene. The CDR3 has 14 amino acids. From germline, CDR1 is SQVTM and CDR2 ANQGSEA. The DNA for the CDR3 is TGCAGCGTTGCCCGCTGGACAGGGGCCTACGAGCAGTACTTC. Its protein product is CSVARWTGAYEQYF.

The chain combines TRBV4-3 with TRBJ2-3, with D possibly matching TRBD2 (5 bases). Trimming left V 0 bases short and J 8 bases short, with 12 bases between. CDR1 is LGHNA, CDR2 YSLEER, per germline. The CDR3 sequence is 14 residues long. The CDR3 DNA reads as TGCGCCAGCAGCCAAGATCCAGTTGGAGGTACGCAGTATTTT. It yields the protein CASSQDPVGGTQYF.

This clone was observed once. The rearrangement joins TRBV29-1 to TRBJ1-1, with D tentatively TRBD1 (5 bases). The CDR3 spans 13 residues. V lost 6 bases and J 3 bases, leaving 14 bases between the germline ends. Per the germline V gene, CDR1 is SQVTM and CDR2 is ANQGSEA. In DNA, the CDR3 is TGCAGCGTCGTTAAGGGGTGGGACACTGAAGCTTTCTTT. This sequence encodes CSVVKGWDTEAFF.

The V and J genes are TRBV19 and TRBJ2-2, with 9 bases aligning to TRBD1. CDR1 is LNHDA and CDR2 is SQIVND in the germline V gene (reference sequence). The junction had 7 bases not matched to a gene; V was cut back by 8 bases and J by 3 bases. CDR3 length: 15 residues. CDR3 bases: TGTGCCAGTTACAGGGGGCCAGCGGACACCGGGGAGCTGTTTTTT. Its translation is CASYRGPADTGELFF.

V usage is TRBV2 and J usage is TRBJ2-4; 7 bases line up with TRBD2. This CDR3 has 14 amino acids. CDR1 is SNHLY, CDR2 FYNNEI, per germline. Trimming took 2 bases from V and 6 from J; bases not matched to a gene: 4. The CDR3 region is CASSERGSRNIQYF. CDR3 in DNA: TGTGCCAGCAGTGAACGCGGGAGTCGAAACATTCAGTACTTC.

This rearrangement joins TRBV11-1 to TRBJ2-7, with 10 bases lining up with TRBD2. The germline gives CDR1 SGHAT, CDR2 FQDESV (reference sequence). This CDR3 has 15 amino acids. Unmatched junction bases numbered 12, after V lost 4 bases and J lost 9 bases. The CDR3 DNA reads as TGTGCCAGCAGCTCTACGGCGGCTAGCGGGAGTCGGCAGTACTTC. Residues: CASSSTAASGSRQYF. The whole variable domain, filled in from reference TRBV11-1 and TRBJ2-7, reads EAEVAQSPRYKITEKSQAVAFWCDPISGHATLYWYRQILGQGPELLVQFQDESVVDDSQLPKDRFSAERLKGVDSTLKIQPAELGDSAMYLCASSSTAASGSRQYFGPGTRLTVT.

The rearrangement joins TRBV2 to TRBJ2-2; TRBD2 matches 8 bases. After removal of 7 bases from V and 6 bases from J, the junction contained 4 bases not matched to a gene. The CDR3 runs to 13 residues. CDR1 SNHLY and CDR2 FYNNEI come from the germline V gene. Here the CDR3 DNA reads TGTGCCAGCATGTTAGCGGGACCCGGGGAGCTGTTTTTT. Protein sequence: CASMLAGPGELFF.

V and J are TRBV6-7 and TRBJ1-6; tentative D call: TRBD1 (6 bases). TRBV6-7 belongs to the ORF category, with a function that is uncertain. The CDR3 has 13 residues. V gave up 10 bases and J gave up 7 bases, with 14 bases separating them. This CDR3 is CATRRGRNSPLHF. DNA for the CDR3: TGTGCCACCAGGCGGGGGCGGAATTCACCCCTCCACTTT.

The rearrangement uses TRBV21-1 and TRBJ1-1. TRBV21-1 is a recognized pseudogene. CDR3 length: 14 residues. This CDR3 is CASSNGLLLTEAFF. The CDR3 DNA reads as TGTGCCAGCAGCAACGGGTTGTTGTTAACTGAAGCTTTCTTT.